The TCR beta chain under discussion was sequenced for a study of metastatic and nonmetastatic thyroid tumors. Study overall: From malignant and benign thyroid patients, repertoires in blood and in tumor or nodule tissue were compared. Notes on the study in general: Versus benign nodules, malignant thyroid tumors reportedly had significantly higher TCR beta diversity, in blood and tumor.

This clone was seen a few times. What it recognizes is unknown. V shed 5 bases and J 8 bases; nucleotides not matched to a gene: 6. The CDR3 has 13 amino acids. Germline CDR1 MNHEY, CDR2 SMNVEV (reference sequence). Per the original data handling: What underpinned the distant-metastasis classifier for papillary thyroid cancer was the set of CDR3 differences across clinicopathological groups. TCRdb re-called the PCR reads via MiXCR. TCRdb, rather than the study authors, made the V and J calls. Here the sample spans some 20,000 clones, 30% to 35% being singletons. Ahead of thyroid surgery, no patient had received treatment of any kind.

The origin of this receptor is a female donor with papillary thyroid cancer or a benign thyroid nodule (not recorded which). Some clones in this sample may be carry-over from other donors' samples. This chain connects TRBV27 to TRBJ1-2; 9 bases agree with TRBD1. Sequenced input: adjacent normal tissue. The CDR3 spells CASSAQGAGGYTF. CDR3 nucleotides: TGTGCCAGCAGTGCACAGGGGGCGGGGGGCTACACCTTC.